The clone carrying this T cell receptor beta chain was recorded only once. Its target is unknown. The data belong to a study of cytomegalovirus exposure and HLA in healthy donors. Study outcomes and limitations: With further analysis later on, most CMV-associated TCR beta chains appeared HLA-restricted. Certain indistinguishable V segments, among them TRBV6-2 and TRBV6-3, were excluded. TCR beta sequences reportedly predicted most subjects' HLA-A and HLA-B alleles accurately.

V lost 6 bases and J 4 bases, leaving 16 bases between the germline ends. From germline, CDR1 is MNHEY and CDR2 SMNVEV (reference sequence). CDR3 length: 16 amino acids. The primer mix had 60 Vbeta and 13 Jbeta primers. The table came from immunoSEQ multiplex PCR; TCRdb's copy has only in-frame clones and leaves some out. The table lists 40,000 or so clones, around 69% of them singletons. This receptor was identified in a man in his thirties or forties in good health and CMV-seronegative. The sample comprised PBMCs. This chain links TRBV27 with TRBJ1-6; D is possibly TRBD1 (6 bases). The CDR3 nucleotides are TGTGCCAGCAGCCCCTCGGGGGGGCATTATAATTCACCCCTCCACTTT. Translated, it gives CASSPSGGHYNSPLHF.